This TCR beta chain was observed in a study of T cell clusters in autoimmune cytopenias. Study-wide context: Per sample, median TRB depth was approximately 47,000 reads, yielding a median 2,350 distinct clonotypes. Notes on the study in general: Active autoimmune hepatitis patients had approximately 3.2-fold fewer exclusive TRB clusters than healthy donors. Primary autoimmune cytopenia patients seemingly lacked the physiological T cell clusters found in healthy donors.

Per the germline V gene, CDR1 is SGHTA and CDR2 is FQGNSA. The CDR3 totals 12 residues. TRB amplification used around 260 ng of peripheral blood genomic DNA. This clonotype ranks as medium-sized (0.01 to 0.1%) in terms of frequency. What it binds is not known. One tube held mixed TRB-A and TRB-B primer pools for touch-down PCR. TCRdb reprocessed the multiplex PCR reads and stores each CDR3 protein as one record, lacking DNA. Recorded for this sample: some 1,900 distinct CDR3 sequences. Material: peripheral blood. V usage is TRBV7-2 and J usage is TRBJ2-3. The receptor was derived from a human donor with an autoimmune cytopenia, with autoimmune hepatitis or in good health (not recorded which). CDR3: CASSLVRDTQYF.